This entry lists 9 T cell receptor beta chains sequenced from one sample in a study of OX40 agonist ivuxolimab in advanced cancers. Generated by immunoSEQ multiplex PCR, the TCRdb table keeps only in-frame clones and is missing some. The sample comprises around 80,000 clones, about 88% of which are singletons, and about 1% rests with the top ten. The material sequenced was CD4+ or CD8+ T cells sorted from blood, taken in a trial of the OX40 agonist ivuxolimab. These receptors all stem from an adult with an advanced solid tumor such as melanoma, head and neck, liver or kidney cancer.

The V gene is TRBV14, the J gene TRBJ1-2; D gene ambiguous. V was shortened by 1 base and J by 2 bases, with 11 bases between the two germline ends. This CDR3 is built from 15 residues. The germline V gene encodes CDR1 SGHDN and CDR2 FVKESK. The DNA of the CDR3 is TGTGCCAGCAGCCAAGTTGCCGGTTGGAACTATGGCTACACCTTC. It encodes CASSQVAGWNYGYTF.

The DNA for the CDR3 is TGTGCCAGCAGCCCCCGAGACAGGGGAATGTTTGGCTACACCTTC. Translation gives CASSPRDRGMFGYTF. This chain uses TRBV7-2 with TRBJ1-2; 8 nucleotides align to TRBD1. CDR1 SGHTA and CDR2 FQGNSA come from the germline V gene. The CDR3 is 15 residues long. V lost 5 bases, J lost 7 bases, and 12 bases stayed unmatched.

Written as DNA, the CDR3 is TGTGCCAGTGCGGCAGAGACTAACTATGGCTACACCTTC. It specifies CASAAETNYGYTF. This rearrangement joins TRBV19 to TRBJ1-2; D is unresolved. This CDR3 has 13 residues. CDR1 is LNHDA, CDR2 SQIVND, per germline (reference sequence). Trimming took 8 bases from V and 0 from J, leaving 10 bases between them.

This rearrangement joins TRBV5-5 to TRBJ1-4, with D unresolved. This CDR3 is 13 amino acids long. Per the germline V gene, CDR1 is SGHKS and CDR2 is YYEKEE (reference sequence). V was pared by 0 bases and J by 8 bases, with 8 bases between. This CDR3 is CASSLAPPEKLFF. The CDR3 DNA reads TGTGCCAGCAGCTTGGCACCCCCAGAAAAACTGTTTTTT.

The chain has TRBV15 and TRBJ2-3; the D gene is possibly TRBD2 (6 bases). Trimming stripped 0 bases from V and 8 bases from J, with 21 bases between. The CDR3 has 17 residues. The germline V gene encodes CDR1 LNHNV and CDR2 YYDKDF (reference sequence). The DNA of the CDR3 is TGTGCCACCAGCAGAGAGAGACCATCGGGAGTTGTGGGTACGCAGTATTTT. Amino acid sequence: CATSRERPSGVVGTQYF.

J is TRBJ2-1 and V is TRBV4-1; D ambiguous. This CDR3 spans 14 amino acids. The germline V gene encodes CDR1 MGHRA and CDR2 YSYEKL. Deletions cut 6 bases from V and 2 bases from J, with 11 bases between. The CDR3 region is CASSRTHTYNEQFF. The DNA of the CDR3 is TGCGCCAGCAGTCGTACGCACACCTACAATGAGCAGTTCTTC.

V usage is TRBV7-7 and J usage is TRBJ2-5; weak D call: TRBD1 (5 bases). The CDR3 sequence is 16 residues long. Germline CDR1 is SSHAT and CDR2 is FNYEAQ (reference sequence). Trimming took off 2 bases at V and 0 bases at J, with 13 bases between the two ends. CDR3 residues: CASSLTPDSDQETQYF. CDR3 sequence (DNA): TGTGCCAGCAGCTTAACACCCGACAGTGACCAAGAGACCCAGTACTTC.

The chain recombines TRBV9 with TRBJ2-1; D is undetermined. CDR3 length: 12 residues. The germline V and J ends were trimmed by 3 bases and 7 bases, with 8 bases remaining between them. CDR1 SGDLS and CDR2 YYNGEE come from the germline V gene. The CDR3 loop reads CASSGAINEQFF. CDR3 in DNA: TGTGCCAGCAGCGGGGCTATTAATGAGCAGTTCTTC.

The chain has TRBV5-1 and TRBJ2-2; weak D call: TRBD1 (6 bases). Trimming removed 4 bases at V and 5 bases at J, with 15 bases between. The CDR3 has 15 amino acids. The germline V gene encodes CDR1 SGHRS and CDR2 YFSETQ. The CDR3 DNA sequence: TGCGCCAGCAGCCCAGGGACACCCTTGACCGGGGAGCTGTTTTTT. This gives the protein CASSPGTPLTGELFF.